Below, 14 T cell receptor beta chains from the same sample are listed, as sequenced in a study of response to subunit inactivated influenza vaccine. MiXCR was run by TCRdb on the RT-PCR reads, yielding one entry per CDR3 protein. The repertoire has about 520,000 distinct CDR3 sequences, under 8.5% of them found once; the top ten carry approximately 14%. Sequences were derived from PBMCs from blood, sampled about 24 months after vaccination. The receptor source for this set is a man between 50 and 70 years old who received an inactivated influenza vaccine.

The chain recombines TRBV6-1 with TRBJ1-1; TRBD1 is a possible D gene (5 bases). V lost 5 bases to trimming and J lost 1 base, with 14 bases between them. CDR1 is MNHNS, CDR2 SASEGT, per germline. This CDR3 comprises 15 residues. The CDR3: CASSKRQTSNTEAFF. Written as DNA, the CDR3 is TGTGCCAGCAGTAAAAGACAGACCTCGAACACTGAAGCTTTCTTT.

At least ten counts were recorded for this clonotype. The chain links TRBV28 to TRBJ1-1; D call uncertain. The CDR3 totals 14 residues. V was trimmed by 2 bases and J by 4 bases, leaving 11 bases between them. Germline V CDR1 and CDR2: MDHEN, SYDVKM. The CDR3 DNA is TGTGCCAGCAGTTTACGGTGGGGTTTCACTGAAGCTTTCTTT. This codes for CASSLRWGFTEAFF. Full variable domain (outside the CDR3, taken from reference TRBV28 and TRBJ1-1): DVKVTQSSRYLVKRTGEKVFLECVQDMDHENMFWYRQDPGLGLRLIYFSYDVKMKEKGDIPEGYSVSREKKERFSLILESASTNQTSMYLCASSLRWGFTEAFFGQGTRLTVV.

The chain joins TRBV20-1 to TRBJ2-7; TRBD1 matches 9 bases. J lost 0 bases, V lost 3 bases, and 6 bases had no gene match. The CDR3 runs 15 residues. Germline CDR1 is DFQATT and CDR2 is SNEGSKA (reference sequence). The CDR3 region is CSARGQGSSSYEQYF. CDR3 DNA sequence: TGCAGTGCTAGGGGACAGGGATCCAGCTCCTACGAGCAGTACTTC.

This clonotype showed up just a few times. The V gene is TRBV30, the J gene TRBJ2-3; 7 nucleotides line up with TRBD2. V dropped 5 bases and J dropped 8; count of bases not matched to a gene: 13. Germline V gives CDR1 GTSNPN, CDR2 SVGIG (reference sequence). This CDR3 comprises 14 residues. In DNA form, the CDR3 reads TGTGCCTGGGCTCGGGGAGGGCCCTCGGGTACGCAGTATTTT. Translation: CAWARGGPSGTQYF. Full variable domain (outside the CDR3, taken from reference TRBV30 and TRBJ2-3): SQTIHQWPATLVQPVGSPLSLECTVEGTSNPNLYWYRQAAGRGLQLLFYSVGIGQISSEVPQNLSASRPQDRQFILSSKKLLLSDSGFYLCAWARGGPSGTQYFGPGTRLTVL.

This clonotype was counted a few times. The gene calls are TRBV12-3 or TRBV12-4 and TRBJ1-4, with D perhaps TRBD1 (6 bases). The V gene lost 6 bases and the J gene lost 3 bases, with 14 bases spanning the gap. The CDR3 length is 15 residues. In nucleotides, the CDR3 is TGTGCCAGCAGCACCCCAGGGGTGGCTAATGAAAAACTGTTTTTT. Translation: CASSTPGVANEKLFF.

The rearrangement joins TRBV20-1 to TRBJ2-3; 7 bases are a match to TRBD2. The CDR3 is 14 amino acids. Germline lookup yields CDR1 DFQATT and CDR2 SNEGSKA (reference sequence). J lost 0 bases, V lost 3 bases, and 3 bases had no gene match. The CDR3, as DNA: TGCAGTGCTAGCGGGGGGTGGAGCACAGATACGCAGTATTTT. Protein product: CSASGGWSTDTQYF.

The genes are TRBV12-3 or TRBV12-4 and TRBJ1-6; the match to TRBD1 covers 8 bases. The CDR3 loop spans 11 amino acids. CDR3 region: CAGTGVSPLHF. The CDR3 DNA is TGTGCGGGGACAGGAGTTTCACCCCTCCACTTT.

The V call is TRBV27, the J call TRBJ2-7; D might be TRBD2 (6 bases). In germline, CDR1 is MNHEY, CDR2 SMNVEV (reference sequence). This CDR3 region has 13 residues. The germline V and J ends were trimmed by 3 bases and 6 bases, with 12 bases remaining between them. In DNA form, the CDR3 reads TGTGCCAGCAGTTTTCGGCGGGGCCTCGAGCAGTACTTC. This encodes CASSFRRGLEQYF.

The chain combines TRBV20-1 with TRBJ2-2, with D uncertain. Germline V lookup: CDR1 DFQATT, CDR2 SNEGSKA (reference sequence). This CDR3 region has 15 residues. The germline V and J ends were trimmed by 3 bases and 0 bases, with 11 bases remaining between them. The CDR3 sequence: CSASGRQANTGELFF. In DNA, the CDR3 is TGCAGTGCTAGTGGTCGGCAGGCGAACACCGGGGAGCTGTTTTTT.

This clonotype was observed a few times. The chain joins TRBV6-1 to TRBJ2-3; 12 positions agree with TRBD1. The CDR3 has 14 residues. Losses at the gene ends were 11 bases for V and 5 bases for J; bases not matched to a gene: 8. Germline V gene sequence: CDR1 MNHNS, CDR2 SASEGT. DNA for the CDR3: TGTGCCTCAACCGGGACAGGGGGCTTAGATACGCAGTATTTT. This codes for CASTGTGGLDTQYF.

The chain recombines TRBV20-1 with TRBJ2-3; 7 nucleotides line up with TRBD1. This CDR3 region has 16 residues. V lost 0 bases, J lost 3 bases, and 9 bases stayed unmatched. Germline CDR1 reads DFQATT; CDR2 reads SNEGSKA (reference sequence). CDR3 sequence reads: CSARDQYRGGTDTQYF. CDR3 DNA sequence: TGCAGTGCTAGAGATCAGTACAGGGGTGGGACAGATACGCAGTATTTT.

CDR3 in amino acids: CSVLVSGRPTGELFF. CDR3 DNA: TGCAGCGTCCTCGTTAGCGGGAGGCCCACCGGGGAGCTGTTTTTT. The chain has TRBV29-1 and TRBJ2-2; 10 nucleotides agree with TRBD2. Germline V CDR1 and CDR2: SQVTM, ANQGSEA. The CDR3 consists of 15 residues. The ends lost 6 bases at V and 4 bases at J; junction bases unmatched: 8.

The genes are TRBV5-4 and TRBJ2-7; maybe TRBD1 (6 bases). Germline loops: CDR1 SGHNT, CDR2 YYREEE (reference sequence). The CDR3 is made up of 15 amino acids. V was shortened by 6 bases and J by 3 bases, with 19 bases between the two germline ends. The CDR3 bases are TGTGCCAGCACCTCGTGGGGACAACCCTTCTACGAGCAGTACTTC. The encoded protein is CASTSWGQPFYEQYF.

V gene TRBV5-6 combines with J gene TRBJ1-5; D is unresolved. The CDR3 extends over 17 amino acids. Deletions cut 2 bases from V and 0 bases from J, with 15 bases between. From germline, CDR1 is SGHDT and CDR2 YYEEEE. The CDR3 reads CASSFDLFQYSNQPQHF. CDR3 nucleotide sequence: TGTGCCAGCAGCTTTGATCTGTTTCAGTATAGCAATCAGCCCCAGCATTTT.